This T cell receptor (beta chain) derives from a study of T cell clones after liver transplantation. On the study more broadly: As an antigen-independent comparator, third-party-reactive TCRbeta sequences came from pre-transplant mixed lymphocyte reactions.

Remarks on this clone: Its antigen remains unidentified.

Broader study findings: Compared with third party-reactive sequences, donor-reactive ones declined more, independent of withdrawal success. In two subjects, few donor cells limited the measurable donor-reactive repertoire.

Unstimulated PBMCs were sorted into CD3+CD4+ and CD3+CD8+ populations. The assay was immunoSEQ multiplex PCR, and TCRdb's table has in-frame clones only and misses some. The sample contains 93,000 or so clones, around four fifths of which appear only once. The CDR3 length is 15 residues. Germline values: CDR1 MNHEY, CDR2 SMNVEV (reference sequence). With 8 bases clipped from V and 1 base from J, the junction kept 9 bases outside the gene matches. The receptor was isolated from a human patient who received a liver transplant. Some T cells may be supplied by the graft donor. The rearrangement links TRBV27 to TRBJ2-3; 7 bases map to TRBD2. Sequencing used CD4+ T cells from blood, obtained approximately 50 months after liver transplant. The CDR3, as DNA: TGTGCCAGCCACCGGGGAGGGGTTCGCACAGATACGCAGTATTTT. Residues: CASHRGGVRTDTQYF.